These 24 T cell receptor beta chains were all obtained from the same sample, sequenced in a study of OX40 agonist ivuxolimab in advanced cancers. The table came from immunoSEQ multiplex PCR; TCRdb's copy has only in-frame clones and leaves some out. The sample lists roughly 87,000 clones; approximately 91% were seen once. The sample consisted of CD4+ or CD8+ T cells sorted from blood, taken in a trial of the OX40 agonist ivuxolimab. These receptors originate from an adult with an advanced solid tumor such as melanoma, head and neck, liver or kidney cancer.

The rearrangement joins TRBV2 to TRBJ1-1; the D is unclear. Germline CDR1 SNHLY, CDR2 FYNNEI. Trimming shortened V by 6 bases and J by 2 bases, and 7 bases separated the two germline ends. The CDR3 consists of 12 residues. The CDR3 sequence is CASRGGNTEAFF. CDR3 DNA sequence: TGTGCCAGCAGGGGCGGCAACACTGAAGCTTTCTTT. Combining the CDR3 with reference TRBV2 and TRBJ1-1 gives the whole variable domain EPEVTQTPSHQVTQMGQEVILRCVPISNHLYFYWYRQILGQKVEFLVSFYNNEISEKSEIFDDQFSVERPDGSNFTLKIRSTKLEDSAMYFCASRGGNTEAFFGQGTRLTVV.

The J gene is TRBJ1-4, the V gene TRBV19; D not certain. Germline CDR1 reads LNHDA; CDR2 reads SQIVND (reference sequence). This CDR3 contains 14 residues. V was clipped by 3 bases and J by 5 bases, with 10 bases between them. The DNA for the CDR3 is TGTGCCAGTAGTATGGGGAGGTCCAATGAAAAACTGTTTTTT. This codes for CASSMGRSNEKLFF.

CDR3 loop: CASSLPGGGSTDTQYF. DNA of the CDR3: TGCGCCAGCAGCTTGCCGGGGGGAGGGAGCACAGATACGCAGTATTTT. The chain uses TRBV5-1 and TRBJ2-3; 7 bases map to TRBD2. In germline, CDR1 is SGHRS, CDR2 YFSETQ. This CDR3 comprises 16 residues. V lost 1 base and J lost 0; bases outside the gene matches: 5.

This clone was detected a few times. The CDR3: CASSFSGTNQETQYF. The CDR3 coding sequence is TGTGCCAGCAGCTTCTCCGGGACAAACCAAGAGACCCAGTACTTC. The chain employs TRBV5-5 and TRBJ2-5; D perhaps matches TRBD1 (6 bases). In germline, CDR1 is SGHKS, CDR2 YYEKEE (reference sequence). V lost 2 bases and J lost 0, with 11 bases in between. This CDR3 region has 15 residues.

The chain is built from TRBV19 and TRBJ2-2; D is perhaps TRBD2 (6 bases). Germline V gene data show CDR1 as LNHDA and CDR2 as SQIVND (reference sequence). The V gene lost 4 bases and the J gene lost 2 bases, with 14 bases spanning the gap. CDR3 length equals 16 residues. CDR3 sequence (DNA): TGTGCCAGTAGTACCCTACTAGCCGTAAACACCGGGGAGCTGTTTTTT. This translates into CASSTLLAVNTGELFF.

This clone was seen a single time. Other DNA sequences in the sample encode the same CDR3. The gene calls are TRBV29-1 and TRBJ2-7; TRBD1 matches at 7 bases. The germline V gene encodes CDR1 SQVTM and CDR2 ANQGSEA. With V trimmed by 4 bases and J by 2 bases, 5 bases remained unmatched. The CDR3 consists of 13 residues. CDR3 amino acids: CSVGEGQPYEQYF. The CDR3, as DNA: TGCAGCGTTGGAGAGGGACAGCCCTACGAGCAGTACTTC.

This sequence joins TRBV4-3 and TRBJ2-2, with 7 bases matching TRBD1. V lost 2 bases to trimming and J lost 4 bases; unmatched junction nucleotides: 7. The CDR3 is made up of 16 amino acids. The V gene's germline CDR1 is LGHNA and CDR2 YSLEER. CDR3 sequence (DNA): TGCGCCAGCAGCCAACTAACAGGGGCCGGCACCGGGGAGCTGTTTTTT. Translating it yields CASSQLTGAGTGELFF.

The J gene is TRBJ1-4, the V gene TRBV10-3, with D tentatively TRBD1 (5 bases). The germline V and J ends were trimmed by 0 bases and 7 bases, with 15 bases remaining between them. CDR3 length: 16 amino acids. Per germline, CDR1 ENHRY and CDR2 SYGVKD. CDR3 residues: CAISESVTVTAEKLFF. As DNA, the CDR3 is TGTGCCATCAGTGAGTCGGTGACAGTCACGGCTGAAAAACTGTTTTTT.

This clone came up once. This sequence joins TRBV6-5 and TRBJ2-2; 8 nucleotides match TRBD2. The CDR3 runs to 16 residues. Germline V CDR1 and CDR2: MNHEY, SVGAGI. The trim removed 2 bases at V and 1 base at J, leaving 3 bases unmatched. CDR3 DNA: TGTGCCAGCAGTTACGGGAGCGGGAGGAACACCGGGGAGCTGTTTTTT. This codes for CASSYGSGRNTGELFF.

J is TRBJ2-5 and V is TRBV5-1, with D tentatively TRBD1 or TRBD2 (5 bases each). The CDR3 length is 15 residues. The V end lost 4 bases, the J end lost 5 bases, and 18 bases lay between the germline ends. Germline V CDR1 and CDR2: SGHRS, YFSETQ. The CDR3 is CASSLDSFGSETQYF. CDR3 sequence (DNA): TGCGCCAGCAGCCTCGACAGTTTTGGGAGTGAGACCCAGTACTTC. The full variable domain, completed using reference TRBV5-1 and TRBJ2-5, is KAGVTQTPRYLIKTRGQQVTLSCSPISGHRSVSWYQQTPGQGLQFLFEYFSETQRNKGNFPGRFSGRQFSNSRSEMNVSTLELGDSALYLCASSLDSFGSETQYFGPGTRLLVL.

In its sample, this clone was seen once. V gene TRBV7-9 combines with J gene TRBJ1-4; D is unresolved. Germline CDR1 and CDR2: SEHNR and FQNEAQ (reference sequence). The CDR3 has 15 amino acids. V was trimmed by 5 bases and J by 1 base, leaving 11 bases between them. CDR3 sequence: CASSSQLLTNEKLFF. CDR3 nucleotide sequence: TGTGCCAGCAGCAGCCAGTTACTAACTAATGAAAAACTGTTTTTT.

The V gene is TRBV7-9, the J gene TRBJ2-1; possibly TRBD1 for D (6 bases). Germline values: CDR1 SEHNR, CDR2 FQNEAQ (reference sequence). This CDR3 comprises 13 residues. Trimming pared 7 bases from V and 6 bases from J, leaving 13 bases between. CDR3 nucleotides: TGTGCCAGCATGAGAACAGGGACCAATGAGCAGTTCTTC. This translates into CASMRTGTNEQFF.

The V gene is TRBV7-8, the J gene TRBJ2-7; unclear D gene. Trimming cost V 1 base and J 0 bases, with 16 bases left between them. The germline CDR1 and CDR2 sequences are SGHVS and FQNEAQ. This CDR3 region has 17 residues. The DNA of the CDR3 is TGTGCCAGCAGCTTAGTTAGGTCGGCGATTACCTCCTACGAGCAGTACTTC. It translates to CASSLVRSAITSYEQYF.

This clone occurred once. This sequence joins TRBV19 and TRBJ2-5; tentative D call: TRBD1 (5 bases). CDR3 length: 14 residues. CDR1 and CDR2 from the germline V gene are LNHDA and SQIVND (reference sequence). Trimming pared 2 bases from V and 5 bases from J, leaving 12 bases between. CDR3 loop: CASSIPDSRETQYF. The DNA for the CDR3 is TGTGCCAGTAGTATACCTGACAGCAGGGAGACCCAGTACTTC. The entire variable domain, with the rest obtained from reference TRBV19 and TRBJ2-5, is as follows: DGGITQSPKYLFRKEGQNVTLSCEQNLNHDAMYWYRQDPGQGLRLIYYSQIVNDFQKGDIAEGYSVSREKKESFPLTVTSAQKNPTAFYLCASSIPDSRETQYFGPGTRLLVL.

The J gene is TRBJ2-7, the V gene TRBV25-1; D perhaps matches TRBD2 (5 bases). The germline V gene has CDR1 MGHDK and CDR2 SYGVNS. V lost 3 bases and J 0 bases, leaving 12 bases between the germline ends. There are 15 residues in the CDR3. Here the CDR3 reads CASSDRTADSYEQYF. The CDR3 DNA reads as TGTGCCAGCAGTGATAGGACTGCGGACTCCTACGAGCAGTACTTC.

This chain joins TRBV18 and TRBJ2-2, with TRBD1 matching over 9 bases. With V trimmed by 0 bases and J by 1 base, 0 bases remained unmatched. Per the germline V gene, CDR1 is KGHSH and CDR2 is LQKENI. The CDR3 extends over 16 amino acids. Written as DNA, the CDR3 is TGTGCCAGCTCACCACCGGGACAGGGGAACACCGGGGAGCTGTTTTTT. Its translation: CASSPPGQGNTGELFF.

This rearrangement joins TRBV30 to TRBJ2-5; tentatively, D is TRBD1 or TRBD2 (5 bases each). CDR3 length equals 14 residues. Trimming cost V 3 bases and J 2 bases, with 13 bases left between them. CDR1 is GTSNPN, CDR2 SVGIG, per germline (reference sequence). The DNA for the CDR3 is TGTGCCTGGAGGCGACCAGGGAGTCAAGAGACCCAGTACTTC. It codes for CAWRRPGSQETQYF. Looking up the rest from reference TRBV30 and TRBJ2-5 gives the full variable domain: SQTIHQWPATLVQPVGSPLSLECTVEGTSNPNLYWYRQAAGRGLQLLFYSVGIGQISSEVPQNLSASRPQDRQFILSSKKLLLSDSGFYLCAWRRPGSQETQYFGPGTRLLVL.

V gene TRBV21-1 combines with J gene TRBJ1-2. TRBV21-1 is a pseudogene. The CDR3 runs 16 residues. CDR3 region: CASSRGIREGVYGYTF. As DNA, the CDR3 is TGTGCCAGCAGCAGGGGGATAAGGGAAGGAGTCTATGGCTACACCTTC.

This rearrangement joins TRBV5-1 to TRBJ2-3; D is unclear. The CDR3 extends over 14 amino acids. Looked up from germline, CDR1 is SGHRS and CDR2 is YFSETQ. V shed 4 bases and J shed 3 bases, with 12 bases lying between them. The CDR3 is CASSPYAETDTQYF. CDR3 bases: TGCGCCAGCAGCCCGTACGCGGAAACAGATACGCAGTATTTT. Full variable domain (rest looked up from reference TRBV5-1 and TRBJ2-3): KAGVTQTPRYLIKTRGQQVTLSCSPISGHRSVSWYQQTPGQGLQFLFEYFSETQRNKGNFPGRFSGRQFSNSRSEMNVSTLELGDSALYLCASSPYAETDTQYFGPGTRLTVL.

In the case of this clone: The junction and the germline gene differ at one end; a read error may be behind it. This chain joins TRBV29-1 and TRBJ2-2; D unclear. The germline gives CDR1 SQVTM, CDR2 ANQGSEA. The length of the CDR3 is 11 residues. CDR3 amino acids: CGVQNTGELFF. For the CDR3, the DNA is TGCGGCGTTCAGAACACCGGGGAGCTGTTTTTT.

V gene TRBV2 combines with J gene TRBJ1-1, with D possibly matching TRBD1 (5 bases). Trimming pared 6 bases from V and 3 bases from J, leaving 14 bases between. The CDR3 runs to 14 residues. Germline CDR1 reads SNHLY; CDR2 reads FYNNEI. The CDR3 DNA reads TGTGCCAGCAGGCTCATTACGGGGGACACTGAAGCTTTCTTT. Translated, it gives CASRLITGDTEAFF.

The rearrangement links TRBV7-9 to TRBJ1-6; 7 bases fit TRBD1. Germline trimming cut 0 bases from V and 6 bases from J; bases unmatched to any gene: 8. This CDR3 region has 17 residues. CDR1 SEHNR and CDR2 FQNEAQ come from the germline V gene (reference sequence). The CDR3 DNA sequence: TGTGCCAGCAGCTTAGCTTACAACAGGGGAGGTAATTCACCCCTCCACTTT. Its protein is CASSLAYNRGGNSPLHF.

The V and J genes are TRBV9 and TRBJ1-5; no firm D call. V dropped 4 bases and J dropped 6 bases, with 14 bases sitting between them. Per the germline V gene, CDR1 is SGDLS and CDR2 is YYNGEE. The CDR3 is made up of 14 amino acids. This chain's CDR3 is CASSPTGGVQPQHF. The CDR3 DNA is TGTGCCAGCAGCCCCACGGGCGGGGTTCAGCCCCAGCATTTT. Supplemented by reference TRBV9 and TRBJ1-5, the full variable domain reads DSGVTQTPKHLITATGQRVTLRCSPRSGDLSVYWYQQSLDQGLQFLIQYYNGEERAKGNILERFSAQQFPDLHSELNLSSLELGDSALYFCASSPTGGVQPQHFGDGTRLSIL.

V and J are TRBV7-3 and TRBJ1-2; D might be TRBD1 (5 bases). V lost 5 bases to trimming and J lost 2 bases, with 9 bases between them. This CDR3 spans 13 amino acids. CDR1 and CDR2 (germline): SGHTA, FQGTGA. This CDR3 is CASSPDSNYGYTF. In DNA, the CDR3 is TGTGCCAGCAGCCCTGACAGCAACTATGGCTACACCTTC.